This entry concerns a single T cell receptor (beta chain). Its antigen is undetermined. TCRdb processed the 5' RACE reads anew with MiXCR; each CDR3 protein has one entry. Among approximately 5,400 distinct CDR3 sequences listed, 52% were seen once. Germline trimming cut 7 bases from V and 4 bases from J; bases unmatched to any gene: 14. Germline lookup yields CDR1 MNHNS and CDR2 SASEGT. The CDR3 spans 18 residues. Regarding the study as a whole: The TCR gene usage of tumor memory CD4+ T cells clustered together with blood and lymph node memory CD4+ cells and with lymph node naive CD4+ cells.

The chain employs TRBV6-1 and TRBJ2-2; the match to TRBD2 covers 11 bases. The receptor's source is a female donor with breast cancer. The sequenced sample was memory CD4+ T cells sorted from blood. The subset: memory CD4+ T cells, CD4+CD45RO+CD25-. The CDR3 coding sequence is TGTGCCAGCACCCTGAACCGTTTAGCGGGAGGGCCCACCGGGGAGCTGTTTTTT. Translation: CASTLNRLAGGPTGELFF.